This T cell receptor beta chain appears in the sequencing data of a study of cytomegalovirus exposure and HLA in healthy donors. PCR used 60 Vbeta primers and 13 Jbeta primers. Produced via immunoSEQ multiplex PCR; TCRdb's table is partial and in-frame only. The sample yields about 200,000 clones, 60% to 80% seen once. Concerning this clone itself: Its antigen remains unknown.

Findings of the study overall: A prior analysis recorded that most TCR beta V segments were productive about 87% or about 30% of the time. Highest at DRB1 and lowest at HLA-C, TCR association rates differed among HLA loci in a later analysis. Trimming of TCR beta V- and J-genes showed a link, identified in a later analysis, to a missense DCLRE1C variant.

The CDR3 covers 15 residues. The J segment lost 7 bases and the V segment lost 6 bases, leaving 8 bases of the junction unmatched. Germline CDR1 reads LNHNV; CDR2 reads YYDKDF (reference sequence). The sample was PBMCs. The sequence was obtained from a man between 18 and 29 years old in good health and CMV-seronegative. The chain is built from TRBV15 and TRBJ1-4, with 10 bases fitting TRBD1. The CDR3 DNA reads as TGTGCCACCAGTTTAGGTGGGACAGGGGCTGAAAAACTGTTTTTT. Protein product: CATSLGGTGAEKLFF.